The clone carrying this T cell receptor beta chain was seen a single time. Germline V gene sequence: CDR1 MDHEN, CDR2 SYDVKM. This CDR3 has 15 residues. Trimming removed 5 bases from V and 5 bases from J; junction bases left unmatched: 10. Authors' processing steps: Quantification of nucleated cells was approximated via reference gene primer amplification. Repertoires were generated with immunoSEQ multiplex PCR, while TCRdb's copy carries only in-frame clones and drops some. For V, J and clone size, that table is used; D and trimming come from the DNA. The table lists roughly 79,000 clones, roughly 89% of them singletons. The sample comes from a study of blood T cell repertoires in COVID-19. Study as a whole: Donors in the United States, Italy and Spain gave samples during acute or convalescent COVID-19. PBMCs, B-cell-depleted T cells, or T cells were the source of the cDNA or gDNA that made up the material.

The chain has TRBV28 and TRBJ1-2; 8 bases align to TRBD1. The source is a man aged 50-59 years with active COVID-19. The material sequenced was peripheral blood. The CDR3 loop reads CASSPPDRAPYGYTF. DNA for the CDR3: TGTGCCAGCAGTCCGCCGGACAGGGCACCTTATGGCTACACCTTC.